One and the same sample provided the 19 T cell receptor beta chains below, sequenced in a study of early T cells in non-severe SARS-CoV-2 infection. Each CDR3 protein is one row after TCRdb ran MiXCR on the 5' RACE reads. The table includes 30,000 or so distinct CDR3 sequences, around 5% detected once. The sample consisted of whole blood. The receptor source for this set is an adult who was a healthcare worker with PCR-confirmed SARS-CoV-2 infection or an uninfected control (not recorded which).

This clonotype was seen at least ten times. The V and J genes are TRBV5-5 and TRBJ2-2; D ambiguous. CDR1 is SGHKS and CDR2 is YYEKEE in the germline V gene (reference sequence). Deletions cut 2 bases from V and 3 bases from J, with 14 bases between. This CDR3 has 16 residues. CDR3 sequence: CASSLLPYRDTGELFF. CDR3 sequence (DNA): TGTGCCAGCAGCTTACTGCCCTATAGGGACACCGGGGAGCTGTTTTTT. The entire variable domain, with the rest obtained from reference TRBV5-5 and TRBJ2-2, is as follows: DAGVTQSPTHLIKTRGQQVTLRCSPISGHKSVSWYQQVLGQGPQFIFQYYEKEERGRGNFPDRFSARQFPNYSSELNVNALLLGDSALYLCASSLLPYRDTGELFFGEGSRLTVL.

Many counts were recorded for this clonotype. V usage is TRBV19 and J usage is TRBJ2-1; the D is unclear. CDR1 LNHDA and CDR2 SQIVND come from the germline V gene (reference sequence). The CDR3 sequence is 15 residues long. Trimming shortened V by 3 bases and J by 0 bases, and 9 bases separated the two germline ends. The CDR3 sequence: CASSIQVASYNEQFF. The CDR3 DNA reads TGTGCCAGTAGTATCCAGGTTGCCTCCTACAATGAGCAGTTCTTC. Supplemented by reference TRBV19 and TRBJ2-1, the full variable domain reads DGGITQSPKYLFRKEGQNVTLSCEQNLNHDAMYWYRQDPGQGLRLIYYSQIVNDFQKGDIAEGYSVSREKKESFPLTVTSAQKNPTAFYLCASSIQVASYNEQFFGPGTRLTVL.

The chain carries TRBV19 and TRBJ2-1, with a tentative D call TRBD2 (5 bases). Germline values: CDR1 LNHDA, CDR2 SQIVND (reference sequence). This CDR3 contains 14 residues. Trimming cost V 5 bases and J 7 bases, with 15 bases left between them. Here the CDR3 DNA reads TGTGCCAGTAGTCAGGTAGGGAGTCGGAATGAGCAGTTCTTC. Encoded protein: CASSQVGSRNEQFF.

This clonotype was recorded many times. The J gene is TRBJ1-1, the V gene TRBV20-1, with TRBD1 matching 7 bases. Germline trimming cut 5 bases from V and 5 bases from J; bases unmatched to any gene: 8. CDR3 length: 13 amino acids. Per the germline V gene, CDR1 is DFQATT and CDR2 is SNEGSKA (reference sequence). CDR3 residues: CSAVRQGRTEAFF. Here the CDR3 DNA reads TGCAGTGCTGTGAGACAGGGAAGAACTGAAGCTTTCTTT.

This clonotype has only a few counts. The chain carries TRBV6-2 or TRBV6-3 and TRBJ2-1, with a weak D call TRBD1 (5 bases). V shed 4 bases and J shed 9 bases, with 7 bases lying between them. This CDR3 is built from 11 residues. CDR1 is MNHEY, CDR2 SVGEGT, per germline. For the CDR3, the DNA is TGTGCCAGCAGTTGGGGCGGTGAGCAGTTCTTC. Protein product: CASSWGGEQFF.

This clonotype appeared many times. This sequence joins TRBV5-1 and TRBJ2-1; D could derive from TRBD1 or TRBD2 (5 bases each). The V gene's germline CDR1 is SGHRS and CDR2 YFSETQ. The CDR3 length is 18 residues. Trimming took off 2 bases at V and 0 bases at J, with 18 bases between the two ends. The CDR3 reads CASSLSGAHRYSYNEQFF. In DNA form, the CDR3 reads TGCGCCAGCAGCTTATCCGGGGCGCATAGATACTCCTACAATGAGCAGTTCTTC.

This clonotype was seen many times. This rearrangement joins TRBV5-1 to TRBJ2-1; D unresolved. The CDR3 loop spans 15 amino acids. Germline V lookup: CDR1 SGHRS, CDR2 YFSETQ. Trimming left V 0 bases short and J 0 bases short, with 7 bases between. In nucleotides, the CDR3 is TGCGCCAGCAGCTTGGGGCGCTTCTCCTACAATGAGCAGTTCTTC. Protein sequence: CASSLGRFSYNEQFF. Complete variable domain (other parts from reference TRBV5-1 and TRBJ2-1): KAGVTQTPRYLIKTRGQQVTLSCSPISGHRSVSWYQQTPGQGLQFLFEYFSETQRNKGNFPGRFSGRQFSNSRSEMNVSTLELGDSALYLCASSLGRFSYNEQFFGPGTRLTVL.

This clonotype was counted ten times or more. The chain combines TRBV20-1 with TRBJ1-2; the match to TRBD1 covers 9 bases. CDR3 length: 13 residues. Germline loops: CDR1 DFQATT, CDR2 SNEGSKA (reference sequence). Trimming at V came to 0 bases and at J to 6 bases, leaving 2 bases not matched to a gene. Here the CDR3 reads CSARETGGNGYTF. The DNA for the CDR3 is TGCAGTGCTAGAGAGACAGGGGGTAATGGCTACACCTTC.

The table lists this clonotype with many counts. The chain recombines TRBV29-1 with TRBJ1-1; the D is unclear. The CDR3 runs 12 residues. Trimming took off 3 bases at V and 10 bases at J, with 15 bases between the two ends. In germline, CDR1 is SQVTM, CDR2 ANQGSEA. The CDR3 DNA reads TGCAGCGTTGAGGATGGGAGTATGGTAGCTTTCTTT. This encodes CSVEDGSMVAFF. Using reference TRBV29-1 and TRBJ1-1 for the parts outside the CDR3, the full variable domain is SAVISQKPSRDICQRGTSLTIQCQVDSQVTMMFWYRQQPGQSLTLIATANQGSEATYESGFVIDKFPISRPNLTFSTLTVSNMSPEDSSIYLCSVEDGSMVAFFGQGTRLTVV.

This clonotype appeared many times. The J gene is TRBJ2-4, the V gene TRBV12-3 or TRBV12-4, with 7 bases matching TRBD1. V gave up 6 bases and J gave up 0 bases; unmatched junction bases: 14. The CDR3 covers 18 residues. In DNA form, the CDR3 reads TGTGCCAGCAGAAGGGACAGCTTGCTGAATGTAGCCAAAAACATTCAGTACTTC. Its protein product is CASRRDSLLNVAKNIQYF.

The gene calls are TRBV10-3 and TRBJ2-3, with 8 positions matching TRBD1. The CDR3 is made up of 12 amino acids. The J segment lost 3 bases and the V segment lost 11 bases, leaving 4 bases of the junction unmatched. Per germline, CDR1 ENHRY and CDR2 SYGVKD. The CDR3 is CAVDRGTDTQYF. The CDR3 coding sequence is TGTGCCGTCGACAGGGGTACAGATACGCAGTATTTT.

This clonotype was seen repeatedly, ten times or more. The rearrangement uses TRBV5-4 and TRBJ2-5; D gene unclear. The CDR3 length is 12 residues. CDR1 and CDR2 from the germline V gene are SGHNT and YYREEE (reference sequence). V shed 0 bases and J shed 3 bases, with 3 bases lying between them. This chain's CDR3 is CASSLDKETQYF. For the CDR3, the DNA is TGTGCCAGCAGCTTGGACAAAGAGACCCAGTACTTC.

This clonotype was counted ten times or more. The rearrangement links TRBV29-1 to TRBJ1-5, with 10 nucleotides matching TRBD1. V gave up 7 bases and J gave up 3 bases; unmatched junction bases: 12. Germline V CDR1 and CDR2: SQVTM, ANQGSEA. This CDR3 has 16 residues. Here the CDR3 reads CSATLPGTGDNQPQHF. The CDR3 nucleotides are TGCAGCGCCACTTTGCCCGGGACAGGGGACAATCAGCCCCAGCATTTT.

This clonotype has a handful of counts. V gene TRBV10-2 combines with J gene TRBJ2-7; 7 nucleotides agree with TRBD2. V trimming: 2 bases; J trimming: 2 bases; junction bases outside the gene matches: 3. The CDR3 has 14 residues. Per germline, CDR1 WSHSY and CDR2 SAAADI. The CDR3 DNA is TGCGCCAGCAGTGAGATGGGGGGGGCCTACGAGCAGTACTTC. It is translated as CASSEMGGAYEQYF.

This clonotype has at least ten counts. The chain uses TRBV12-3 or TRBV12-4 and TRBJ1-2; no definite D call. The CDR3 loop spans 13 amino acids. V gave up 6 bases and J gave up 3 bases, with 11 bases separating them. This chain's CDR3 is CASSLDYYYGYTF. In DNA, the CDR3 is TGTGCCAGCAGCCTAGACTATTACTATGGCTACACCTTC.

This clonotype was recorded many times. The V call is TRBV7-2, the J call TRBJ2-1; D is unclear. CDR1 is SGHTA, CDR2 FQGNSA, per germline. Deletions cut 2 bases from V and 5 bases from J, with 4 bases between. This CDR3 region has 12 residues. CDR3 amino acids: CASSLSDNEQFF. DNA for the CDR3: TGTGCCAGCAGCTTAAGTGACAATGAGCAGTTCTTC.

This clonotype was seen more than once but under ten times. The J gene is TRBJ2-1, the V gene TRBV6-2 or TRBV6-3; 7 bases are shared with TRBD2. J was trimmed by 9 bases and V by 5 bases; bases with no gene match: 7. Per germline, CDR1 MNHEY and CDR2 SVGEGT. The CDR3 runs to 13 residues. The CDR3 DNA follows: TGTGCCAGCAGTCCCTGGGACTACCCTGAGCAGTTCTTC. Its protein is CASSPWDYPEQFF.

The table lists this clonotype with many counts. This chain uses TRBV4-1 with TRBJ2-1; D may correspond to TRBD1 or TRBD2 (5 bases each). The CDR3 runs to 15 residues. From germline, CDR1 is MGHRA and CDR2 YSYEKL. Deletions cut 4 bases from V and 0 bases from J, with 10 bases between. CDR3 amino acids: CASSPGASSYNEQFF. The CDR3 nucleotides are TGCGCCAGCAGCCCCGGGGCCAGCTCCTACAATGAGCAGTTCTTC.

In its sample, this clonotype was seen many times. The rearrangement joins TRBV19 to TRBJ2-7, with 8 bases aligning to TRBD1. J gave up 4 bases and V 6 bases, and 8 bases lay outside the gene matches. This CDR3 has 14 amino acids. Germline CDR1 is LNHDA and CDR2 is SQIVND (reference sequence). The CDR3 DNA sequence: TGTGCCAGTAGCAGACAGGGGTTTTGGTACGAGCAGTACTTC. Residues: CASSRQGFWYEQYF.